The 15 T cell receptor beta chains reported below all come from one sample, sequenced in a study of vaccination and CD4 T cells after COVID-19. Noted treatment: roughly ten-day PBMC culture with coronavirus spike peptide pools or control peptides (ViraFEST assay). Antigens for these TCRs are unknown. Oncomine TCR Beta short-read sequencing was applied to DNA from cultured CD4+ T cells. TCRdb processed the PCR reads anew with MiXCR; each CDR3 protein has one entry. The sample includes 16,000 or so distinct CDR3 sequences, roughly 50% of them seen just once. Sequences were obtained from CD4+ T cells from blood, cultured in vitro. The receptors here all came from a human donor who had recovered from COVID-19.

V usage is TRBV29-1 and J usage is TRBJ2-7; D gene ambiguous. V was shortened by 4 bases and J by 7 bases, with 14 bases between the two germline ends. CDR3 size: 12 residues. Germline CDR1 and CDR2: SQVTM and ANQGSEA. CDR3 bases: TGCAGCGTTGCAGCTAAGAGCTGGGAGCAGTACTTC. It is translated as CSVAAKSWEQYF.

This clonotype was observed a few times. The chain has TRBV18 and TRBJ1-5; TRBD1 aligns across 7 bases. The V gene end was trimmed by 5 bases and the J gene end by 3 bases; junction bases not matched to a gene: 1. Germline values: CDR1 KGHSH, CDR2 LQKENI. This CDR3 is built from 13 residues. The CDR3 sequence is CASSGTDNQPQHF. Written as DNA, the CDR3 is TGTGCCAGCTCAGGGACAGACAATCAGCCCCAGCATTTT. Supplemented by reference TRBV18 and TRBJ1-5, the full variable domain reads NAGVMQNPRHLVRRRGQEARLRCSPMKGHSHVYWYRQLPEEGLKFMVYLQKENIIDESGMPKERFSAEFPKEGPSILRIQQVVRGDSAAYFCASSGTDNQPQHFGDGTRLSIL.

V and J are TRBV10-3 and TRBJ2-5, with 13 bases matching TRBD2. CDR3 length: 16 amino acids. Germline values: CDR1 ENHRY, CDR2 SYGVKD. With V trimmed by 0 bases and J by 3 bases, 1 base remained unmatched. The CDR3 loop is CAISESGTSGKETQYF. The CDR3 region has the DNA TGTGCCATCAGTGAGTCTGGGACTAGCGGGAAAGAGACCCAGTACTTC.

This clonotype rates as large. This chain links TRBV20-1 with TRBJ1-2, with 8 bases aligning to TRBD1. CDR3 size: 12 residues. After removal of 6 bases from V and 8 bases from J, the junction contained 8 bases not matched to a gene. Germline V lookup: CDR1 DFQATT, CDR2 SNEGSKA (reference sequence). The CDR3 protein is CSATGQGGGYTF. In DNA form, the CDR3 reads TGCAGTGCAACAGGACAGGGAGGAGGCTACACCTTC.

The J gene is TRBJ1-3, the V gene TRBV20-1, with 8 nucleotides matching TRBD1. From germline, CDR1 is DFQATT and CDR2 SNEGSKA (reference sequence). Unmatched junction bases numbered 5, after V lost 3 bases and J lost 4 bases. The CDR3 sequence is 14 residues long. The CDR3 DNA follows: TGCAGTGCTAGTGACAGGGGCAGGGGAAACACCATATATTTT. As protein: CSASDRGRGNTIYF.

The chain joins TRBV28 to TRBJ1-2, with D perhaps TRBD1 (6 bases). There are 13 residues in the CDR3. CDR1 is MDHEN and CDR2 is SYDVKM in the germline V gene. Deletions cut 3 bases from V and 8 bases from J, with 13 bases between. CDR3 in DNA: TGTGCCAGCAGTTTTTGGACAGCTGAGGGCTACACCTTC. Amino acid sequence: CASSFWTAEGYTF.

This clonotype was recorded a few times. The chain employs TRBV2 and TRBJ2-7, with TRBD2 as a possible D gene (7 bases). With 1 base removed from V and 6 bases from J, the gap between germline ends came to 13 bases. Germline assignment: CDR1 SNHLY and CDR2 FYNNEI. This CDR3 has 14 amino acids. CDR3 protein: CASSEEGGSLEQYF. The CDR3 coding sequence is TGTGCCAGCAGTGAAGAGGGGGGGAGTCTCGAGCAGTACTTC.

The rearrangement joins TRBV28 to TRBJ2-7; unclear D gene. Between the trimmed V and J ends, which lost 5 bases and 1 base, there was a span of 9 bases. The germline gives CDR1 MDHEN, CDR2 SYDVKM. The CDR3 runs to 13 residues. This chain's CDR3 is CASSLPGSYEQYF. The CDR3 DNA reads TGTGCCAGCAGTCTCCCGGGTTCCTACGAGCAGTACTTC.

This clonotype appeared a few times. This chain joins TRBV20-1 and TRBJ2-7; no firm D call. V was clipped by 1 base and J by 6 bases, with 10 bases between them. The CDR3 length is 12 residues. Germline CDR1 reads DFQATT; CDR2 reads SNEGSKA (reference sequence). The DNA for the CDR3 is TGCAGTGCTAGAGCCCCGCAGCCCGAGCAGTACTTC. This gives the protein CSARAPQPEQYF.

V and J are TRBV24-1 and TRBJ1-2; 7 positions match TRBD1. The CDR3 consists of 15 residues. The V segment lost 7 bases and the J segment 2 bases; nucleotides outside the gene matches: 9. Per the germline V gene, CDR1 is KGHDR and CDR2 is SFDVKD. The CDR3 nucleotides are TGTGCCACCAGGCCCGCCGGGACAGAGAACTATGGCTACACCTTC. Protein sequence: CATRPAGTENYGYTF.

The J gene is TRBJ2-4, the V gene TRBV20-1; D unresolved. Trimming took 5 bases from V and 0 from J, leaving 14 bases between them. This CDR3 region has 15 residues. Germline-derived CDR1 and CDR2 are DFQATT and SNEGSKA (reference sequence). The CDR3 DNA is TGCAGTGCTGGGCAAATAAGACTAGCCAAAAACATTCAGTACTTC. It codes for CSAGQIRLAKNIQYF.

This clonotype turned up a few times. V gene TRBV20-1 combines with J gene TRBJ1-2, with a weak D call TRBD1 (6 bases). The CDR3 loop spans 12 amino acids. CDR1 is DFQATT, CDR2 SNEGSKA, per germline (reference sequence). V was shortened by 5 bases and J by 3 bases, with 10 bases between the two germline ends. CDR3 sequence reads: CSAPGTHYGYTF. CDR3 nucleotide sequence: TGCAGTGCTCCCGGGACACACTATGGCTACACCTTC.

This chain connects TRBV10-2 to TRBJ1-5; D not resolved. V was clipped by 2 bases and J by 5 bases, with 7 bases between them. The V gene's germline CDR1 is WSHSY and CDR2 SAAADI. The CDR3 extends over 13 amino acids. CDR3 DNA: TGCGCCAGCAGTGAGAACTGGGATCAGCCCCAGCATTTT. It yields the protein CASSENWDQPQHF.

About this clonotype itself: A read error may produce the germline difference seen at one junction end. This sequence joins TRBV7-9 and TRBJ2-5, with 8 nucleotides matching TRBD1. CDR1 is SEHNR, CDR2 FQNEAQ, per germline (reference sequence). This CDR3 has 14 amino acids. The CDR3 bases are TGTGTCAGCAGCTTAAACAGGGGGATAGAGACCCAGTACTTC. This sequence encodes CVSSLNRGIETQYF.

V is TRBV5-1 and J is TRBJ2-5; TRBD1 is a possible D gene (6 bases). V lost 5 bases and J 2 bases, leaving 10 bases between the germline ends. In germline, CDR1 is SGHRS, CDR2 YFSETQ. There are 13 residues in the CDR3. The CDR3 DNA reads TGCGCCAGCAGAGTTACAGGGCAAGAGACCCAGTACTTC. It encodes CASRVTGQETQYF.